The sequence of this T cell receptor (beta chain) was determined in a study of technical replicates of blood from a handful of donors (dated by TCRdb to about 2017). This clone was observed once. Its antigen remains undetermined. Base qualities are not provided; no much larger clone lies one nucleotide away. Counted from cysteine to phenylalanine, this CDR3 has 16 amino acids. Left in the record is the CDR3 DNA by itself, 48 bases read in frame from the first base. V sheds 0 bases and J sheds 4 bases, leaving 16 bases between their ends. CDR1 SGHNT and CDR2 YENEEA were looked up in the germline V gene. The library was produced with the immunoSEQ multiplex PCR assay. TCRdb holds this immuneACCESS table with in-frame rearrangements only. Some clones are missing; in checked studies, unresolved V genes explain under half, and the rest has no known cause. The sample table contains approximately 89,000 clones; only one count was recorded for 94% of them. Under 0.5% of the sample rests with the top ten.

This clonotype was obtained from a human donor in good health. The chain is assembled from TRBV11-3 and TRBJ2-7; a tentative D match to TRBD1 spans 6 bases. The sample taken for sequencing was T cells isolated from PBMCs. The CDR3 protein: CASSLEEQGSGYEQYF. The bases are TGTGCCAGCAGCTTAGAAGAGCAGGGGAGTGGATACGAGCAGTACTTC.